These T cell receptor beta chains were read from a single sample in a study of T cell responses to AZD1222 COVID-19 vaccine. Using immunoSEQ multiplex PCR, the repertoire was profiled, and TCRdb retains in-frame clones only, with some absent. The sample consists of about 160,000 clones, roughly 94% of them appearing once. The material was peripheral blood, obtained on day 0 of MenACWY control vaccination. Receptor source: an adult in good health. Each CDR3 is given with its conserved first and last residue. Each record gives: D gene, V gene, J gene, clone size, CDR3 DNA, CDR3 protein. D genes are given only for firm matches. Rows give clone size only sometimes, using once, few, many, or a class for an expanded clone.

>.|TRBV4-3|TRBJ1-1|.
TGCGCCAGCAGCCAAGAATGGCAGTCCGCACCCCAGTCTTTCTTT
CASSQEWQSAPQSFF
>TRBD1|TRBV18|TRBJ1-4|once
TGTGCCAGCCAGACCGGGACAGGGAATGAAAAACTGTTTTTT
CASQTGTGNEKLFF
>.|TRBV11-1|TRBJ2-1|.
TGTGCCAGCAGCTTACAAGGGCCCGGTGGGAATGAGCAGTTCTTC
CASSLQGPGGNEQFF
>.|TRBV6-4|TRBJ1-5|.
TGTGCCAGCAGTGGTGATCAAACGGGCAATCAGCCCCAGCATTTT
CASSGDQTGNQPQHF
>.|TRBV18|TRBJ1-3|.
TGTGCCAGCTCACCACGAGGCGGGAGCTCTGGAAACACCATATATTTT
CASSPRGGSSGNTIYF
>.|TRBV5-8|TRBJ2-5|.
TGTGCCAGCAGCTTGGGCGGGTCCCGAGAGACCCAGTACTTC
CASSLGGSRETQYF
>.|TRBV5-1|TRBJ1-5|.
TGCGCCAGCAGCCCGGACGGGGGCCTTAATCAGCCCCAGCATTTT
CASSPDGGLNQPQHF
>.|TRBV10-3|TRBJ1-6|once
TGTGCCACCTCGAGACAGGACTATAATTCACCCCTCCACTTT
CATSRQDYNSPLHF
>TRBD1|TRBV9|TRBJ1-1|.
TGTGCCAGCAGCGTAGCAGGGGGCAGAAGCACTGAAGCTTTCTTT
CASSVAGGRSTEAFF
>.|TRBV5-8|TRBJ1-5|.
TGTGCCAGCAGCTTGGGGCCGGGCAATCAGCCCCAGCATTTT
CASSLGPGNQPQHF
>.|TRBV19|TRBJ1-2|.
TGTGCCAGTAGTAGAGGGAGTGGCTACACCTTC
CASSRGSGYTF
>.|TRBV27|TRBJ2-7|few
TGTGCCAGCAGCTCCCTCGGGGGCACGAACGAGCAGTACTTC
CASSSLGGTNEQYF
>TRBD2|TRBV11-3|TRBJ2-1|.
TGTGCCAGCAGCGGACTAGCGGGAGACAGCTCCTACAATGAGCAGTTCTTC
CASSGLAGDSSYNEQFF
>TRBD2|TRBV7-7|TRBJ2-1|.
TGTGCTAGCAGTTCCGGGACTAGCGGGAGAAATGAGCAGTTCTTC
CASSSGTSGRNEQFF
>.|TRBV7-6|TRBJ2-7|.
TGTGCCAGCAGCCCGTTCGGCTACGAGCAGTACTTC
CASSPFGYEQYF
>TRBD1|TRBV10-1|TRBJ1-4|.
TGCGCCAGCAGGATACAGGGGAATGAAAAACTGTTTTTT
CASRIQGNEKLFF
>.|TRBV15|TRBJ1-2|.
TGTGCCACCAGCAGAGATTCGAGGGAAGGCTACACCTTC
CATSRDSREGYTF
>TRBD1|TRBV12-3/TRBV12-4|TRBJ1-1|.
TGTGCCATCCAACAAACAGGGGACACTGAAGCTTTCTTT
CAIQQTGDTEAFF
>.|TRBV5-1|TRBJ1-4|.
TGCGCCAGCAGCTCTCAGGGCTTAAGAGAAAAACTGTTTTTT
CASSSQGLREKLFF
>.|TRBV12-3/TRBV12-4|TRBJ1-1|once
TGTGCCAGCAGTTTTACCGAGAACACTGAAGCTTTCTTT
CASSFTENTEAFF
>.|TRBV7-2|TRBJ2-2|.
TGTGCCAGCAGTTGGCGTGGGGGCATGAACACCGGGGAGCTGTTTTTT
CASSWRGGMNTGELFF
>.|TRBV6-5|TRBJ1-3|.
TGTGCCAGCAAAGAGGGCCAGGGTGGAAACACCATATATTTT
CASKEGQGGNTIYF
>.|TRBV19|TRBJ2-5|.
TGTGCCAGTAGTAACAGGGAAGGGACCCAGTACTTC
CASSNREGTQYF
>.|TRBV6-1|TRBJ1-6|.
TGTGCCAGCAGTGAAACTCGGCAGGTTAATTCACCCCTCCACTTT
CASSETRQVNSPLHF
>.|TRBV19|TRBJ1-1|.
TGTGCCAGTAGTATAGCCACGACAATAACTGAAGCTTTCTTT
CASSIATTITEAFF
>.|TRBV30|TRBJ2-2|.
TGTGCCTGGAGTGAGGTCCACACCGGGGAGCTGTTTTTT
CAWSEVHTGELFF
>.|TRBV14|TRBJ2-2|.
TGTGCCAGCAGCCAAGGAAGTCGGGCTAACACCGGGGAGCTGTTTTTT
CASSQGSRANTGELFF
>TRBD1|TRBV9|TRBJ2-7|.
TGTGCCAGCAGCGTAGGCTTGGGACAGGGGGCTTACGAGCAGTACTTC
CASSVGLGQGAYEQYF
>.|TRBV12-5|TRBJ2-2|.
TGTGCTAGTGGTTTCCTCGGGGAGCTGTTTTTT
CASGFLGELFF
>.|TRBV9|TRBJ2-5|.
TGTGCCAGCAGCGTTCTGGGCCAGCAGTACCAAGAGACCCAGTACTTC
CASSVLGQQYQETQYF
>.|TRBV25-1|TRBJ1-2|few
TGTGCCAGCCGCGATAGACAGTCCTATGGCTACACCTTC
CASRDRQSYGYTF
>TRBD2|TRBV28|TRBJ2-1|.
TGTGCCAGCCGCGCTGTGCGGGAGAGTCGGGGTGAGCAGTTCTTC
CASRAVRESRGEQFF
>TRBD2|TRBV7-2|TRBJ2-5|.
TGTGCCAGCAGCTTAGTCCTAGCGGTTGGGGAGACCCAGTACTTC
CASSLVLAVGETQYF
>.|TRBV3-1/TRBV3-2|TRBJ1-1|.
TGTGCCAGCAGCCAAGGGGGGGCGCAGGAGAACACTGAAGCTTTCTTT
CASSQGGAQENTEAFF
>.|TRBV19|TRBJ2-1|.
TGTGCCTCGCAGGGTCTAGCGCGAGTTAACAATGAGCAGTTCTTC
CASQGLARVNNEQFF
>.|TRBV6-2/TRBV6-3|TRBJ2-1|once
TGTGCCAGCAGTTACTCGACCGGCGTCTACAATGAGCAGTTCTTC
CASSYSTGVYNEQFF
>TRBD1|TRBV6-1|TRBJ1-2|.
TGTGCCAGCAGTGACCGCCCGACAGGGCCCTATGGCTACACCTTC
CASSDRPTGPYGYTF
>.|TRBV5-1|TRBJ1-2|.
TGCGCCAGCAGAGGGGTGGGTGGCTACACCTTC
CASRGVGGYTF
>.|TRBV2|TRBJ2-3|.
TGTGCCAGCAGTGAAGCTTCCCCGGGATTCGAGACAGATACGCAGTATTTT
CASSEASPGFETDTQYF
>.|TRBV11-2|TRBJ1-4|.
TGTGCCAGCAGCGAGGAGGGGGAAAAACTGTTTTTT
CASSEEGEKLFF
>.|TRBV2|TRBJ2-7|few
TGTGCCAGCAGGGCCCCGGAGCCCTACGAGCAGTACTTC
CASRAPEPYEQYF
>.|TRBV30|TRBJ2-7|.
TGTGCCTGGACGGATACGGGCTACGAGCAGTACTTC
CAWTDTGYEQYF
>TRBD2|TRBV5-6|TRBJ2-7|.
TGTGCCAGCAGGGTGAGAGCGGGAGCTCACGAGCAGTACTTC
CASRVRAGAHEQYF
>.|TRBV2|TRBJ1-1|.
TGTGCCAGCAGTGAGGGGACCGGCGGAGGCACTGAAGCTTTCTTT
CASSEGTGGGTEAFF
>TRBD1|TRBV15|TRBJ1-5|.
TGTGCCACCAGCAGAGTCACAGGGGGCGGCAATCAGCCCCAGCATTTT
CATSRVTGGGNQPQHF
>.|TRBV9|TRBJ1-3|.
TGTGCCAGCAGCCCGACGGGTGGGGGAGGAAACACCATATATTTT
CASSPTGGGGNTIYF
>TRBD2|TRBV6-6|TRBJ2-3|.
TGTGCCAGCAGTTACTCAGCGGGAGTTCACACAGATACGCAGTATTTT
CASSYSAGVHTDTQYF
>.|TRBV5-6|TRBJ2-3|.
TGTGCCAGCAGCTTGCCTAGGGAAGGCACAGATACGCAGTATTTT
CASSLPREGTDTQYF
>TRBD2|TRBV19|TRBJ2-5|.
TGTGCCAGTAGCCATGGAGCTAGCGGGAGGGATGTGAGAGAGACCCAGTACTTC
CASSHGASGRDVRETQYF
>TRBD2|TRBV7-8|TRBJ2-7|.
TGTGCCAGCAGCTTAGCACTCCTAGCGGGAAGCTACGAGCAGTACTTC
CASSLALLAGSYEQYF
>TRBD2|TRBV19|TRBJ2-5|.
TGTGCCAGTAGTACTATTTGGGGGACTAGCCTGGAGACCCAGTACTTC
CASSTIWGTSLETQYF